These T cell receptor beta chains were read from a single sample in a study of cytomegalovirus exposure and HLA in healthy donors. Here immunoSEQ multiplex PCR was the method, and the copy in TCRdb shows in-frame clones only, minus some. The table includes approximately 76,000 clones, around three quarters detected once. Sequencing used PBMCs. Receptor source: a man aged 25 to 40 in good health and CMV-seronegative. The CDR3 runs from the conserved cysteine through the conserved F or W. A D gene is named only where the DNA matches it firmly. Clone size is not always given. Where it is, it says once, few, many or a class for expanded clones.

TRBV7-7	TRBD2	-	TRBJ2-5	CASSPSGRVETQYF	TGTGCTAGCAGTCCTAGCGGGAGGGTAGAGACCCAGTACTTC
TRBV6-6	-	few	TRBJ2-1	CASSSLNEQFF	TGTGCCAGCAGTTCTTTAAATGAGCAGTTCTTC
TRBV7-9	-	-	TRBJ2-3	CASSLGLVRDTQYF	TGTGCCAGCAGCTTAGGACTAGTCAGAGATACGCAGTATTTT
TRBV28	-	-	TRBJ2-3	CASSLLADYTDTQYF	TGTGCCAGCAGTTTACTGGCGGACTACACAGATACGCAGTATTTT
TRBV30	TRBD1	-	TRBJ2-7	CAWKIPDRLTYEQYF	TGTGCCTGGAAAATCCCGGACAGGTTAACCTACGAGCAGTACTTC
TRBV5-1	-	-	TRBJ2-7	CASSPWLASGEQYF	TGCGCCAGCAGCCCGTGGCTAGCGTCGGGGGAGCAGTACTTC
TRBV18	-	-	TRBJ2-2	CATTPRGLMGPNTGELFF	TGTGCCACCACTCCGAGGGGACTCATGGGGCCGAACACCGGGGAGCTGTTTTTT
TRBV5-4	-	-	TRBJ1-6	CASRLDRYNSPLHF	TGTGCCAGCAGACTAGACCGTTATAATTCACCCCTCCACTTT
TRBV4-3	-	-	TRBJ1-4	CASSQEPGAIYEKLFF	TGCGCCAGCAGCCAAGAGCCAGGGGCTATTTACGAAAAACTGTTTTTT
TRBV5-1	-	-	TRBJ1-1	CASSLGFGLTGEAFF	TGCGCCAGCAGCTTGGGATTCGGACTAACGGGTGAAGCTTTCTTT
TRBV6-6	TRBD1	-	TRBJ1-1	CASRNRDRRGAFF	TGTGCCAGCAGAAACCGGGACAGGAGGGGAGCTTTCTTT
TRBV5-6	-	-	TRBJ2-1	CASSFLISYNEQFF	TGTGCCAGCAGCTTTCTTATCTCCTACAATGAGCAGTTCTTC
TRBV4-1	-	few	TRBJ1-1	CASGQRSGTEAFF	TGCGCCAGCGGACAAAGGAGTGGCACTGAAGCTTTCTTT
TRBV7-4	TRBD1	-	TRBJ1-1	CARQGAFTEAFF	TGTGCCCGACAGGGGGCGTTCACTGAAGCTTTCTTT
TRBV19	TRBD2	-	TRBJ2-5	CASMRLAGGETQYF	TGTGCCAGTATGCGCTTGGCGGGAGGCGAGACCCAGTACTTC
TRBV7-9	TRBD1	-	TRBJ2-7	CASSLDRAYYEQYF	TGTGCCAGCAGCTTGGACAGGGCTTACTACGAGCAGTACTTC
TRBV19	-	-	TRBJ2-2	CASTGTTTGELFF	TGTGCCAGCACCGGGACAACTACCGGGGAGCTGTTTTTT
TRBV18	-	few	TRBJ2-7	CASSPLRGAGDYEQYF	TGTGCCAGCTCACCCCTTAGAGGGGCAGGGGACTACGAGCAGTACTTC
TRBV27	-	few	TRBJ2-3	CASSLTRADTQYF	TGTGCCAGCAGTTTAACCAGGGCAGATACGCAGTATTTT
TRBV29-1	-	-	TRBJ2-7	CSVMAASYEQYF	TGCAGCGTGATGGCGGCATCCTACGAGCAGTACTTC
TRBV4-2	-	-	TRBJ1-1	CASSQSRGTNTEAFF	TGTGCCAGCAGCCAAAGCCGGGGGACGAACACTGAAGCTTTCTTT
TRBV4-3	-	-	TRBJ2-5	CASSQVAMRAQETQYF	TGCGCCAGCAGCCAAGTGGCCATGAGGGCTCAAGAGACCCAGTACTTC
TRBV7-2	-	-	TRBJ1-2	CASSPASMTGYGYTF	TGTGCCAGCAGCCCTGCCTCCATGACAGGATATGGCTACACCTTC
TRBV10-3	TRBD1	-	TRBJ1-2	CAISQTGDIDGYTF	TGTGCCATCAGCCAGACAGGGGACATCGATGGCTACACCTTC
TRBV7-6	TRBD2	-	TRBJ2-1	CASSLAGPGGIYNEQFF	TGTGCCAGCAGCTTAGCAGGTCCGGGAGGGATCTACAATGAGCAGTTCTTC
TRBV13	-	-	TRBJ1-2	CASSSQGFGYTF	TGTGCCAGCAGTTCCCAGGGGTTTGGCTACACCTTC
TRBV28	-	-	TRBJ1-1	CASSGGNTEAFF	TGTGCCAGCAGCGGTGGGAACACTGAAGCTTTCTTT
TRBV19	-	-	TRBJ2-5	CASSGRGPGVETQYF	TGTGCCAGTAGCGGGCGGGGTCCGGGGGTAGAGACCCAGTACTTC
TRBV15	-	-	TRBJ2-3	CATSRDSWFRIRTDTQYF	TGTGCCACCAGCAGAGATAGTTGGTTCCGAATTCGCACAGATACGCAGTATTTT
TRBV7-7	TRBD1	-	TRBJ2-2	CASSFRQGGTGELFF	TGTGCTAGCAGCTTTCGACAGGGTGGGACCGGGGAGCTGTTTTTT
TRBV7-9	-	-	TRBJ1-2	CASSLARQSWDGYPF	TGTGCCAGCAGCTTAGCCAGACAGTCGTGGGATGGCTACCCCTTC
TRBV28	TRBD1	-	TRBJ2-5	CASSGTGGLHPPRAQYF	TGTGCCAGCTCCGGGACAGGGGGCCTTCATCCCCCAAGGGCCCAGTACTTC
TRBV29-1	TRBD1	-	TRBJ1-2	CSVVQGRGGYTF	TGCAGCGTTGTACAGGGGCGTGGCGGCTACACCTTC
TRBV6-5	-	-	TRBJ2-2	CASSYAQGTGELFF	TGTGCCAGCAGTTACGCTCAGGGAACCGGGGAGCTGTTTTTT
TRBV7-2	-	-	TRBJ2-2	CASSPLGIGELFF	TGTGCCAGCAGCCCCCTCGGGATCGGGGAGCTGTTTTTT
TRBV7-2	-	-	TRBJ1-4	CASSLGGGLSRELFF	TGTGCCAGCAGCTTAGGGGGGGGCCTCAGCCGGGAACTGTTTTTT
TRBV28	TRBD1	few	TRBJ1-1	CASSEGQGSEAFF	TGTGCCAGCAGTGAGGGACAGGGCTCTGAAGCTTTCTTT
TRBV29-1	TRBD2	-	TRBJ2-5	CSVGSGAVQETQYF	TGCAGCGTGGGAAGCGGGGCCGTCCAAGAGACCCAGTACTTC
TRBV25-1	TRBD2	-	TRBJ2-2	CASSVGLAGAGELFF	TGTGCCAGCAGTGTGGGACTAGCGGGAGCCGGGGAGCTGTTTTTT
TRBV10-3	TRBD1	-	TRBJ1-5	CAIRGTDPYQPQHF	TGTGCCATCAGGGGGACAGACCCTTATCAGCCCCAGCATTTT
TRBV27	-	-	TRBJ1-5	CASSFGRGGNQPQHF	TGTGCCAGCAGTTTCGGGCGCGGGGGCAATCAGCCCCAGCATTTT
TRBV7-9	TRBD1	-	TRBJ1-5	CASSLAGQGDQPQHF	TGTGCCAGCAGCTTAGCGGGACAGGGAGACCAGCCCCAGCATTTT
TRBV11-2	TRBD2	once	TRBJ2-7	CASARRGLAGGEQYF	TGTGCCAGCGCCCGACGTGGGCTAGCGGGAGGCGAGCAGTACTTC
TRBV7-9	-	-	TRBJ1-1	CASSQDSSEAFF	TGTGCCAGCAGCCAGGACAGTAGTGAAGCTTTCTTT
TRBV28	TRBD1	-	TRBJ1-2	CASRWTGPRYGYTF	TGTGCCAGCAGATGGACAGGCCCCCGCTATGGCTACACCTTC
TRBV19	-	-	TRBJ2-1	CASKLAGTYNEQFF	TGTGCCAGTAAATTGGCGGGAACTTACAATGAGCAGTTCTTC
TRBV21-1	-	-	TRBJ2-4	CASSKEAFSGKNIQYF	TGTGCCAGCAGCAAAGAGGCCTTTAGCGGGAAAAACATTCAGTACTTC
TRBV6-5	-	medium-sized	TRBJ2-3	CASSPRGQLTDTQYF	TGTGCCAGCAGCCCAAGGGGCCAGTTGACAGATACGCAGTATTTT
TRBV11-3	TRBD2	-	TRBJ2-1	CASSLAGGNEQFF	TGTGCCAGCAGCTTAGCGGGGGGCAATGAGCAGTTCTTC
TRBV7-9	-	-	TRBJ2-3	CASTRDSTDTQYF	TGTGCCAGCACGAGGGACTCCACAGATACGCAGTATTTT
TRBV5-1	TRBD1	-	TRBJ2-7	CASSLGGQGVGEQYF	TGCGCCAGCAGCTTGGGTGGACAGGGGGTAGGAGAGCAGTACTTC
TRBV27	TRBD2	-	TRBJ2-7	CASSPLPGGLAGEAYEQYF	TGTGCCAGCAGTCCCCTCCCGGGGGGACTAGCGGGAGAGGCCTACGAGCAGTACTTC
TRBV9	TRBD2	once	TRBJ2-3	CASSVASGGTDTQYF	TGTGCCAGCAGCGTTGCGAGCGGGGGCACAGATACGCAGTATTTT
TRBV29-1	-	-	TRBJ1-1	CSVSTGSGIGRAFF	TGCAGCGTTTCCACTGGATCGGGGATCGGACGAGCTTTCTTT